Described below is a single T cell receptor beta chain sequence and its context. The data are from a study of T cells in Graves' hyperthyroidism and ophthalmopathy. The authors deemed Graves' hyperthyroidism stable absent ophthalmopathy progression within 18 months. Thyroid ultrasound and orbital computed tomography, with clinical symptoms and serum thyroxine and TRAb, informed diagnoses. Amplification of TCR beta CDR3 regions used RNA as the template. The study used the HTBI primer set for a first-round RT-PCR of the TCR CDR3. Each CDR3 protein gets one entry after TCRdb re-called the multiplex PCR reads with MiXCR. The table records about 710,000 distinct CDR3 sequences, about 16% of them present only once. Sequencing input: blood. The clonotype originates from a young man with Graves' hyperthyroidism.

For the CDR3, the DNA is TGCAGTGCTAGAGATTTAAGTTACAGGACCAGTGTGGACAATCAGCCCCAGCATTTT. Protein: CSARDLSYRTSVDNQPQHF. V is TRBV20-1 and J is TRBJ1-5, with a tentative D call TRBD1 (5 bases). Per the germline V gene, CDR1 is DFQATT and CDR2 is SNEGSKA (reference sequence). Trimming shortened V by 0 bases and J by 3 bases, and 24 bases separated the two germline ends. The length of the CDR3 is 19 residues.